This TCR beta chain was identified during a study of beta chain features in type 1 diabetes. General study findings and limits: PCR might favor shorter templates, but any such skew would affect patients and controls equally.

The study reverse transcribed the entire isolated RNA, so it sequenced expressed TCRB transcripts. TCRdb keeps only in-frame clones here, not all; method: immunoSEQ multiplex PCR. The data show under 500,000 clones, about 30% seen once. This clone was observed a handful of times. Its target is not known. V was cut by 5 bases and J by 4 bases, with 9 bases left in between. Germline V gene lookup returns CDR1 SEHNR and CDR2 FQNEAQ (reference sequence). The CDR3 contains 13 residues. The sample taken for sequencing was naive CD4+ T cells from blood. The clonotype was recovered from a man aged 18 to 35 in good health. The chain combines TRBV7-9 with TRBJ2-1; the D is unclear. The DNA for the CDR3 is TGTGCCAGCAGCCGAACAGCGTACAATGAGCAGTTCTTC. Protein: CASSRTAYNEQFF.